This record covers a single TCR beta chain. Its antigen is as yet unknown. This entry comes from a study of blood T cells in healthy people across ages. Overall study results and limits: Versus aged donors, long-lived donors had higher diversity and more naive CD4+ cells. Older individuals had lower TCR beta diversity per million T cells (the decline was roughly linear).

The length of the CDR3 is 15 residues. The ends were cut back, 0 bases at V and 4 bases at J, with 12 bases in the middle. Germline CDR1 SGHRS, CDR2 YFSETQ. Using a J-beta primer mix together with a sample-barcoded 5' primer, a second PCR was run for about 7 to 12 cycles. Via MiXCR, TCRdb re-called the 5' RACE reads, giving one row per CDR3 protein. The top ten hold approximately 23% of the sample, which has about 580,000 distinct CDR3 sequences, around 48% seen once. The sequenced sample consisted of blood. The chain uses TRBV5-1 and TRBJ2-3; TRBD1 might be the D (6 bases). The origin of this receptor is a man at least 80 years old in good health. The CDR3 sequence: CASSLEAGEPDTQYF. The CDR3 nucleotides read TGCGCCAGCAGCTTGGAGGCAGGGGAACCAGATACGCAGTATTTT.